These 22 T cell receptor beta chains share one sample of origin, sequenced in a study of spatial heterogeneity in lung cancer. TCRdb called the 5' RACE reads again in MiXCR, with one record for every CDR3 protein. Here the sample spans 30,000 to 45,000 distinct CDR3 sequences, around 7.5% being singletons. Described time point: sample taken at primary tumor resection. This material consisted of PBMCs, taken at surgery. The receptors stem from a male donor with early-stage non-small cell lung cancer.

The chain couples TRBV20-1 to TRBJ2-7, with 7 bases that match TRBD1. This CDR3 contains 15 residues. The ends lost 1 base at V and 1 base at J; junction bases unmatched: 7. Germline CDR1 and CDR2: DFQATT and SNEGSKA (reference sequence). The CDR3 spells CSARGFGTASYEQYF. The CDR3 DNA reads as TGCAGTGCTAGAGGTTTTGGGACAGCGTCCTACGAGCAGTACTTC.

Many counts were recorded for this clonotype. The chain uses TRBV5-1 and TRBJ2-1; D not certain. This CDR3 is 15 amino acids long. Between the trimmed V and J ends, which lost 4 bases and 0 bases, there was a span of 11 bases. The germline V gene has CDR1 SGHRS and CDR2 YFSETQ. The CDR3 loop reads CASSNGRSSYNEQFF. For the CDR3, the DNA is TGCGCCAGCAGCAATGGACGGAGCTCCTACAATGAGCAGTTCTTC.

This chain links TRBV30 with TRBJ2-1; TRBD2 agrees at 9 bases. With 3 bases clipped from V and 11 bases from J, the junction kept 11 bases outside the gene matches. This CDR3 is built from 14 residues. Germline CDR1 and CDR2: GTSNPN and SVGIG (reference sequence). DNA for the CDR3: TGTGCCTGGAGAGGGTTGGTAGCGGGAGATCAGCAGTTCTTC. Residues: CAWRGLVAGDQQFF.

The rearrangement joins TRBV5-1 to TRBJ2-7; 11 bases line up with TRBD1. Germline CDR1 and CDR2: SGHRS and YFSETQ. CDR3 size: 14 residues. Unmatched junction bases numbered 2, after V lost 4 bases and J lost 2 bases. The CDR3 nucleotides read TGCGCCAGCAGCATGGGACAGGGGGCCTACGAGCAGTACTTC. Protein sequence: CASSMGQGAYEQYF.

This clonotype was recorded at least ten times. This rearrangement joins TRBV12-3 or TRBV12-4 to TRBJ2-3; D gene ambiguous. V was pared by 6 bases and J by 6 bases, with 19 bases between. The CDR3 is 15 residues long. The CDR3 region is CASSLRRSSADTQYF. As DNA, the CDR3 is TGTGCCAGCAGCCTCCGGCGCAGTTCGGCGGATACGCAGTATTTT.

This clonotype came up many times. The CDR3, as DNA: TGTGCCACCAGCAGTGCCAGACGGACAGGGGTTCAGCCCCAGCATTTT. This codes for CATSSARRTGVQPQHF. The chain has TRBV15 and TRBJ1-5; the match to TRBD1 covers 9 bases. Unmatched junction bases numbered 9, after V lost 3 bases and J lost 6 bases. CDR1 is LNHNV and CDR2 is YYDKDF in the germline V gene (reference sequence). The CDR3 spans 16 residues.

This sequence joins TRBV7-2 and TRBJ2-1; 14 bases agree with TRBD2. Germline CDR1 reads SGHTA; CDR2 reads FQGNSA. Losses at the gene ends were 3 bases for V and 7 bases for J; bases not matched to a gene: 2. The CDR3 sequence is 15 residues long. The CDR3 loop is CASSFGTSGSNEQFF. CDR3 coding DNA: TGTGCCAGCAGCTTTGGGACTAGCGGGAGTAATGAGCAGTTCTTC.

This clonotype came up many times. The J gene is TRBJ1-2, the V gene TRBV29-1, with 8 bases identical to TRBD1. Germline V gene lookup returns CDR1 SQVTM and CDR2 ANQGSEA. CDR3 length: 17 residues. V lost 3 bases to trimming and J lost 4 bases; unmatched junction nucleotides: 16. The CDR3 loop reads CSVDLLVGDRFGYGYTF. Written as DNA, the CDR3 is TGCAGCGTTGATCTCTTGGTGGGGGACAGGTTCGGCTATGGCTACACCTTC.

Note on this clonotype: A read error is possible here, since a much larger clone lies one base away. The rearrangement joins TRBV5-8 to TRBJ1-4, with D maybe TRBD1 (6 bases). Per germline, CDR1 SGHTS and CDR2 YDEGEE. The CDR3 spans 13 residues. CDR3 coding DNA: TGTGCCAGCAGCGGGGGCCTAAATGAAACACTGTTTTTT. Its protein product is CASSGGLNETLFF.

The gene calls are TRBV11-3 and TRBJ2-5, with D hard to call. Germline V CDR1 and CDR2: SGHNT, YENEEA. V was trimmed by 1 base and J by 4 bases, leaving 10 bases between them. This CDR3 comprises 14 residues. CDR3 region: CASSLVGRPETQYF. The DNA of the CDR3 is TGTGCCAGCAGCTTAGTCGGCAGGCCAGAGACCCAGTACTTC.

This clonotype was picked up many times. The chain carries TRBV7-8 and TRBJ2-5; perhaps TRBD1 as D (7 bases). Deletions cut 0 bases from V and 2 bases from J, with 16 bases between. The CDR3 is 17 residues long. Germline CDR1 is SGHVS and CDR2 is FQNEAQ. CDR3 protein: CASSLAGRRGQQETQYF. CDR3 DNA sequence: TGTGCCAGCAGCTTAGCGGGGCGGAGGGGGCAACAAGAGACCCAGTACTTC.

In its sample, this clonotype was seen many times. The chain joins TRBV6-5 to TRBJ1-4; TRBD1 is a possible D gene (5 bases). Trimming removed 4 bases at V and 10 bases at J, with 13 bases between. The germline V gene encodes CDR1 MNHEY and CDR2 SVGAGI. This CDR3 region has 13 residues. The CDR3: CASSSSGTGKLFF. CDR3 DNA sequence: TGTGCCAGCAGTTCCTCCGGGACCGGAAAACTGTTTTTT.

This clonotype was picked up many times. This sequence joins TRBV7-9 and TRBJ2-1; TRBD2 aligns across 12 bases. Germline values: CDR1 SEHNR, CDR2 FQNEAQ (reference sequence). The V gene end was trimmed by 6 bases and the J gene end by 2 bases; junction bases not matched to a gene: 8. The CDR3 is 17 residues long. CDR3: CASSSSTSGGAYNEQFF. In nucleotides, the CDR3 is TGTGCCAGCAGTTCATCGACTAGCGGGGGAGCCTACAATGAGCAGTTCTTC.

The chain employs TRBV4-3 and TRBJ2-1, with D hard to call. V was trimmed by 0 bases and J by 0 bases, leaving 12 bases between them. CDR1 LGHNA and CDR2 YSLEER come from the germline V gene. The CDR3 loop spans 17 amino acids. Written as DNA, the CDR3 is TGCGCCAGCAGCCAAGATCTTGGGCTATCCTCCTACAATGAGCAGTTCTTC. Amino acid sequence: CASSQDLGLSSYNEQFF.

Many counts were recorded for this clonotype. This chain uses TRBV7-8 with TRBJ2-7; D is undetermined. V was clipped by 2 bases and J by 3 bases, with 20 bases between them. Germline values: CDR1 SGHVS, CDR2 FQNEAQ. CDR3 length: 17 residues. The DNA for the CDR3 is TGTGCCAGCAGCTTAATGTCGGGCCAGAGTTCCATCTACGAGCAGTACGTC. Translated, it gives CASSLMSGQSSIYEQYV.

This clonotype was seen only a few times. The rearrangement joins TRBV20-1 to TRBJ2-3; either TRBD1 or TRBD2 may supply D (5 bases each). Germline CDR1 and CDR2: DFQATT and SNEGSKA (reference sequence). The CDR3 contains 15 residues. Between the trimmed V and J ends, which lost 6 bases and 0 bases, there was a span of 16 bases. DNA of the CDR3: TGCAGTGCAGCAAGAGGGACGGCAAGCACAGATACGCAGTATTTT. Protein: CSAARGTASTDTQYF.

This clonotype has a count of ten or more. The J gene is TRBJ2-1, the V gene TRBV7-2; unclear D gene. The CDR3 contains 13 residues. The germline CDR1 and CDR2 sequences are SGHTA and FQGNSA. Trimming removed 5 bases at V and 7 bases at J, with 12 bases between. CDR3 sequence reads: CASSPALENEQFF. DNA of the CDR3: TGTGCCAGCAGCCCCGCCCTGGAGAATGAGCAGTTCTTC.

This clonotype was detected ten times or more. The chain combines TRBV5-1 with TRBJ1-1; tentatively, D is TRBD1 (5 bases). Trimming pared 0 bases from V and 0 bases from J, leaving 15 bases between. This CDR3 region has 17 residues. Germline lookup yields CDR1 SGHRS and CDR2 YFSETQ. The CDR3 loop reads CASSLVGRAIMNTEAFF. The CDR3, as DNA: TGCGCCAGCAGCTTGGTCGGCAGGGCAATAATGAACACTGAAGCTTTCTTT.

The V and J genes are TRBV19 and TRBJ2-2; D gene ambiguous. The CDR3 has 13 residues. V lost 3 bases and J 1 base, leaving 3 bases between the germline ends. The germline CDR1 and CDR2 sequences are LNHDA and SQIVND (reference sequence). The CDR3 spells CASSIQNTGELFF. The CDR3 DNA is TGTGCCAGTAGTATCCAGAACACCGGGGAGCTGTTTTTT. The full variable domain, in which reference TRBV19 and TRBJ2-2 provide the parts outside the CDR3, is DGGITQSPKYLFRKEGQNVTLSCEQNLNHDAMYWYRQDPGQGLRLIYYSQIVNDFQKGDIAEGYSVSREKKESFPLTVTSAQKNPTAFYLCASSIQNTGELFFGEGSRLTVL.

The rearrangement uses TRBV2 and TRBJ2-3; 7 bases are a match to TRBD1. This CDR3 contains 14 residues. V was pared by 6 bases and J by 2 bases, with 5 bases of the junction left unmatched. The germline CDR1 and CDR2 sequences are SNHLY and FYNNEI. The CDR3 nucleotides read TGTGCCAGCAGCAGACAGGGTGACACAGATACGCAGTATTTT. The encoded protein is CASSRQGDTDTQYF.

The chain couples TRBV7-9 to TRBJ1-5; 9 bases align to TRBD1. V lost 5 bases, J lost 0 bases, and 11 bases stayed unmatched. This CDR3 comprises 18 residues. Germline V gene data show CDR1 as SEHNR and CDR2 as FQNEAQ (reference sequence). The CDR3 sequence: CASSQTGGMEYSNQPQHF. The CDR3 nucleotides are TGTGCCAGCAGCCAAACAGGGGGCATGGAGTATAGCAATCAGCCCCAGCATTTT.

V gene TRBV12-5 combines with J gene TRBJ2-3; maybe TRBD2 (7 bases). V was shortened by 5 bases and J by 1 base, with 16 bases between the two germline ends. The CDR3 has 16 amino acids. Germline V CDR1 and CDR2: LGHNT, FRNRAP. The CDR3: CASGDSRGPGTDTQYF. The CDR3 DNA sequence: TGTGCTAGTGGTGATTCGCGGGGGCCTGGCACAGATACGCAGTATTTT.